These 3 T cell receptor beta chains share one sample of origin, sequenced in a study of shared clonotypes between healthy human individuals. Libraries were prepared by immunoSEQ multiplex PCR; TCRdb keeps only in-frame clonotypes and omits some of them. The table includes more than 500,000 clones, 90% to 97% detected once. Source material: naive CD4+ T cells sorted from blood. As to subset: CD45RA+ positively selected. The source is a young woman in good health.

The J gene is TRBJ1-1, the V gene TRBV28; D perhaps matches TRBD1 (5 bases). The V and J ends lost 6 bases and 5 bases respectively, with 16 bases between them. In germline, CDR1 is MDHEN, CDR2 SYDVKM. This CDR3 spans 14 amino acids. CDR3 nucleotides: TGTGCCAGCAGGACACCGGGACTAGTGACTGAAGCTTTCTTT. Translated: CASRTPGLVTEAFF.

The rearrangement joins TRBV11-2 to TRBJ2-5; D is uncertain. V was cut by 5 bases and J by 0 bases, with 7 bases left in between. Germline CDR1 is SGHAT and CDR2 is FQNNGV. The CDR3 totals 13 residues. The chain's CDR3 is CASSVTYQETQYF. CDR3 nucleotide sequence: TGTGCCAGCAGCGTTACGTACCAAGAGACCCAGTACTTC.

The CDR3 nucleotides are TGTGCCAGCAGTCGAGAGGAGACCTACGAGCAGTACTTC. Protein product: CASSREETYEQYF. The chain carries TRBV4-2 and TRBJ2-7, with no clear D. With 6 bases removed from V and 2 bases from J, the gap between germline ends came to 11 bases. Looked up from germline, CDR1 is LGHNA and CDR2 is YNFKEQ. This CDR3 has 13 amino acids.